Listed below are T cell receptor beta chains from one sample, sequenced in a study of shared clonotypes between healthy human individuals. Data came from immunoSEQ multiplex PCR; TCRdb stores just in-frame clones and leaves some out. The sample shows over 300,000 clones, around 86% of them seen only once. What was sequenced was memory CD8+ T cells sorted from blood. The receptors shown here come from a man younger than 35 in good health. The CDR3 runs from the conserved cysteine through the conserved F or W. The order of the fields is clone size, J gene, V gene, D gene, CDR3 DNA, CDR3 protein. The D gene is left open where the match is weak. Not every row has a clone size; where given, it reads once, few, many or a size class.

>.|TRBJ2-2|TRBV5-4|.
TGTGCCAGCAGAGCATCGAACACCGGGGAGCTGTTTTTT
CASRASNTGELFF
>.|TRBJ2-7|TRBV4-3|.
TGCGCCAGCAGCCAAGCTTGGGGGGGCCATCGCCACACTTACGAGCAGTACTTC
CASSQAWGGHRHTYEQYF
>.|TRBJ1-3|TRBV7-6|.
TGTGCCAGCAGCTTATTCGGGGAAGCTGGAAACACCATATATTTT
CASSLFGEAGNTIYF
>.|TRBJ1-1|TRBV6-1|.
TGTGCCAGCAGTGAACAGGGCACTGAAGCTTTCTTT
CASSEQGTEAFF
>.|TRBJ2-3|TRBV9|.
TGTGCCAGCAGCGTAGAGAGGGGGGGCCTTACAGATACGCAGTATTTT
CASSVERGGLTDTQYF
>few|TRBJ1-2|TRBV5-4|.
TGTGCCAGCACCCCCAGTGAACGGCTGCTGATTAACTATGGCTACACCTTC
CASTPSERLLINYGYTF
>.|TRBJ2-7|TRBV7-9|TRBD1
TGTGCCAGCAGCCCGGGACAGGGGGGAATCTACGAGCAGTACTTC
CASSPGQGGIYEQYF
>.|TRBJ2-1|TRBV9|.
TGTGCCAGCAGCTCCCAGTCGGACAATGAGCAGTTCTTC
CASSSQSDNEQFF
>.|TRBJ2-3|TRBV5-6|.
TGTGCCAGCAGCCTAGGGGGGGCAGCAGATACGCAGTATTTT
CASSLGGAADTQYF
>.|TRBJ1-1|TRBV6-1|.
TGTGCCAGCAGTGAAGAACAGGGAGTGAACACTGAAGCTTTCTTT
CASSEEQGVNTEAFF
>.|TRBJ1-4|TRBV11-2|.
TGTGCCAGCAGGCGCGGGACCGAGATAACCGGATTTAATGAAAAACTGTTTTTT
CASRRGTEITGFNEKLFF
>.|TRBJ1-1|TRBV30|.
TGTGCCTGGAGTGCATTGGGGAGCACTGAAGCTTTCTTT
CAWSALGSTEAFF
>.|TRBJ1-4|TRBV6-6|.
TGTGCCAGCAGTTATTATAACTCGGCTAATGAAAAACTGTTTTTT
CASSYYNSANEKLFF
>.|TRBJ2-3|TRBV7-9|TRBD2
TGTGCCAGCAGCCCGGCCGGGACTAGCGGAGTCACAGATACGCAGTATTTT
CASSPAGTSGVTDTQYF
>few|TRBJ2-7|TRBV9|.
TGTGCCAGCAGCGTAGGGGACAAGCACTACGAGCAGTACTTC
CASSVGDKHYEQYF
>.|TRBJ1-1|TRBV6-1|TRBD1
TGTGCCAATCCGGGACAGGGCACTGAAGCTTTCTTT
CANPGQGTEAFF
>.|TRBJ2-3|TRBV2|.
TGTGCCAGCAGGGGCGTAGGAGTCGGCAGGGTGCCATCAGATACGCAGTATTTT
CASRGVGVGRVPSDTQYF
>.|TRBJ2-3|TRBV6-5|.
TGTGCCAGCAGTTACTCCGCCCCGGGGGGCACAGATACGCAGTATTTT
CASSYSAPGGTDTQYF
>.|TRBJ1-5|TRBV9|TRBD1
TGTGCCAGCAGCGTGTCGGACAGGGGTCAGCCCCAGCATTTT
CASSVSDRGQPQHF
>.|TRBJ1-4|TRBV6-5|.
TGTGCCAGCAGTTACTCGGCCAATGAAAAACTGTTTTTT
CASSYSANEKLFF
>few|TRBJ2-3|TRBV2|TRBD2
TGTGCCAGCAGGCCTAGCGGTAGCACAGATACGCAGTATTTT
CASRPSGSTDTQYF
>.|TRBJ2-7|TRBV27|.
TGTGCCAGCAGTTTGGGGCTAGCGAGGGCCTACGAGCAGTACTTC
CASSLGLARAYEQYF
>.|TRBJ2-5|TRBV2|.
TGTGCCAGCAGTGAATATGAGGGGGAGACCCAGTACTTC
CASSEYEGETQYF
>.|TRBJ1-1|TRBV5-1|.
TGCGCCAGCAGTTCAAGGTCGCACACTGAAGCTTTCTTT
CASSSRSHTEAFF
>.|TRBJ2-3|TRBV6-1|.
TGTGCCAGCAGAGAAGAAATGACAGGCAGAGCAGATACGCAGTATTTT
CASREEMTGRADTQYF
>.|TRBJ1-2|TRBV5-6|TRBD1
TGTGCCAGCAGTTCAACCGAGACAGGGCGAAACTATGGCTACACCTTC
CASSSTETGRNYGYTF
>.|TRBJ2-7|TRBV4-1|.
TGCGCCAGCAGCCAAGATCCCAGAAAATACGAGCAGTACTTC
CASSQDPRKYEQYF
>.|TRBJ2-7|TRBV11-1|.
TGTGCCAGCAGCTTAGTGGCGGGGACCTCCTACGAGCAGTACTTC
CASSLVAGTSYEQYF
>.|TRBJ1-5|TRBV5-6|TRBD1
TGTGCCAGCAGCCGGACAGGGGCTCGCAATCAGCCCCAGCATTTT
CASSRTGARNQPQHF
>many|TRBJ1-1|TRBV5-4|.
TGTGCCAGCAGCATTCAGCGGGGCACTGAAGCTTTCTTT
CASSIQRGTEAFF
>once|TRBJ2-5|TRBV18|TRBD2
TGTGCCAGCTCACCAACCTCAGGGCGGGAGGTTAGGATTAAGAGAACCCAGTACTTC
CASSPTSGREVRIKRTQYF
>once|TRBJ2-5|TRBV7-9|.
TGTGCCAGCAGCTTAGCCGGGACGGCTGGGAAGGAGACCCAGTACTTC
CASSLAGTAGKETQYF
>.|TRBJ2-3|TRBV29-1|.
TGCAGCGTTACGGGGGCCGGGGTGTCAGATACGCAGTATTTT
CSVTGAGVSDTQYF
>.|TRBJ1-1|TRBV5-8|.
TGTGCCAGCAACCCCGGGGGCATGAACACTGAAGCTTTCTTT
CASNPGGMNTEAFF
>.|TRBJ2-1|TRBV2|TRBD2
TGTGCCAGCAGAGGGACTAGCGGGGGGCCATGGGATGAGCAGTTCTTC
CASRGTSGGPWDEQFF
>.|TRBJ2-7|TRBV29-1|TRBD2
TGCAGCGTTGAAGATGCCCAGGGAGGGGTATCCTACGAGCAGTACTTC
CSVEDAQGGVSYEQYF
>.|TRBJ1-1|TRBV6-1|.
TGTGCCAGCAGTCACGTGCGGGAAGCTTTCTTT
CASSHVREAFF
>.|TRBJ2-3|TRBV12-5|.
TGTGCTAGTGGTTTGGACCCCCGGACCGCAGATACGCAGTATTTT
CASGLDPRTADTQYF
>.|TRBJ1-6|TRBV28|.
TGTGCCAGCAGTTTAGGAGGGAGCTCCTATAATTCACCCCTCCACTTT
CASSLGGSSYNSPLHF
>.|TRBJ1-6|TRBV6-5|.
TGTGCCAGCGCCGGGACACGGCCCTCACCCCTCCACTTT
CASAGTRPSPLHF
>few|TRBJ2-7|TRBV10-1|TRBD2
TGCGCCAGCAGTGGAGAAGCGGGGCAACCCTACGAGCAGTACTTC
CASSGEAGQPYEQYF
>.|TRBJ2-3|TRBV4-3|TRBD2
TGCGCCAGCAGCCAAGGACTAGCGGGGCGCACAGATACGCAGTATTTT
CASSQGLAGRTDTQYF
>.|TRBJ2-3|TRBV5-1|TRBD2
TGCGCCAGCAGCTTGTTGCGGGGGGACACAGATACGCAGTATTTT
CASSLLRGDTDTQYF
>.|TRBJ2-3|TRBV5-4|TRBD2
TGTGCCAGCAGCTCGACGGGAGGGCTGTCAGATACGCAGTATTTT
CASSSTGGLSDTQYF
>.|TRBJ1-2|TRBV6-1|.
TGTGCCAGCAGTGAAGCCATTCACTATAACTATGGCTACACCTTC
CASSEAIHYNYGYTF
>.|TRBJ2-7|TRBV29-1|TRBD1
TGCAGCGTGCATTCCGGGACAGCCTACGAGCAGTACTTC
CSVHSGTAYEQYF
>.|TRBJ1-2|TRBV27|.
TGTGCCAGCAGTTTACTTGGGGGACCCTATGGCTACACCTTC
CASSLLGGPYGYTF
>.|TRBJ2-7|TRBV27|TRBD1
TGTGCCAGCAGTACCAGGGGGCTAAGCGACGAGCAGTACTTC
CASSTRGLSDEQYF
>.|TRBJ1-3|TRBV7-9|.
TGTGCCAGCAGCACCTGGACGGACGCTTCTGGAAACACCATATATTTT
CASSTWTDASGNTIYF
>.|TRBJ1-1|TRBV4-3|.
TGCGCCAGCAGCCAAGATTTGAAGGGCGCGGGTGAAGCTTTCTTT
CASSQDLKGAGEAFF
>.|TRBJ2-7|TRBV5-1|TRBD2
TGCGCCAGCAGCACGGGACTAGCGGGAGGCACCACCTCCTACGAGCAGTACTTC
CASSTGLAGGTTSYEQYF
>.|TRBJ2-1|TRBV30|TRBD2
TGTGCCTGGAGTGTAACCAGCGGGAACTACAATGAGCAGTTCTTC
CAWSVTSGNYNEQFF
>.|TRBJ2-3|TRBV10-2|TRBD2
TGCGCCACCGTAGCGGGGGTATACACAGATACGCAGTATTTT
CATVAGVYTDTQYF
>few|TRBJ2-1|TRBV6-1|TRBD2
TGTGCCAGCAGTGACTCTAGCGGGAGCTACAATGAGCAGTTCTTC
CASSDSSGSYNEQFF
>.|TRBJ2-5|TRBV7-9|TRBD2
TGTGCCAGCAGCCCCGGACTAGCGGGAGATAGAGAGACCCAGTACTTC
CASSPGLAGDRETQYF